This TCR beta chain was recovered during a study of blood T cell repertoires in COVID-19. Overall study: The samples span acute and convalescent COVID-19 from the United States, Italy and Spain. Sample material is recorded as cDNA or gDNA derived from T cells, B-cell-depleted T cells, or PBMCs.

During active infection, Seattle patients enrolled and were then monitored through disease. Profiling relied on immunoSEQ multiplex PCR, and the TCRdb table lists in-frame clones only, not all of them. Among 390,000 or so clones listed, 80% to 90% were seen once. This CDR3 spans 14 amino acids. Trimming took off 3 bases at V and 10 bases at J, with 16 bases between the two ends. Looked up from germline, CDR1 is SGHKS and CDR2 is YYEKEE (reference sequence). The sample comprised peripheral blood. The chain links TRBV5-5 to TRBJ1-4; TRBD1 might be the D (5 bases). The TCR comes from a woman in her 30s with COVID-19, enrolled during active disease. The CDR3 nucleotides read TGTGCCAGCAGCTCCCGGGACTACCCGGGAAAACTGTTTTTT. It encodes CASSSRDYPGKLFF.